This T cell receptor beta chain was identified during a study of radiotherapy plus CTLA-4 blockade in lung cancer. Whole-study context: Among enrolled patients, roughly 20% responded and roughly 28% achieved disease control. Study-wide points: In blood, TCR clones derived from the tumor expanded after radiotherapy plus ipilimumab. Strongest reported response predictors: early blood clone changes and post-radiation interferon-beta.

CTLA-4 blockade with ipilimumab, together with focal radiation, was given to patients with chemo-refractory metastatic non-small-cell lung cancer. With respect to this clone: Its antigen is unknown.

Using immunoSEQ multiplex PCR, the repertoire was profiled, and TCRdb retains in-frame clones only, with some absent. Of over 100,000 clones listed, roughly 80% are singletons. V lost 1 base, J lost 5 bases, and 15 bases lay in between. The CDR3 totals 15 residues. CDR1 and CDR2 from the germline V gene are SGHRS and YFSETQ. The TCR sequence derives from a human donor with non-small cell lung cancer that progressed on radiotherapy plus ipilimumab. Some clones in this sample may be carry-over from other donors' samples. The sequencing used peripheral blood, collected from a patient treated with radiotherapy plus ipilimumab. This sequence joins TRBV5-1 and TRBJ2-5; D is perhaps TRBD1 (6 bases). CDR3 sequence reads: CASSLMGARGETQYF. CDR3 in DNA: TGCGCCAGCAGCTTGATGGGGGCGCGCGGGGAGACCCAGTACTTC.